This T cell receptor (beta chain) derives from a study of shared clonotypes between healthy human individuals. CD45RO-negative, CCR7-positively selected cells formed the naive CD8 fraction, excluding terminally differentiated effector memory CD45RA+ cells. About this clone: The antigen is unknown.

Germline V lookup: CDR1 SEHNR, CDR2 FQNEAQ (reference sequence). Trimming removed 3 bases from V and 1 base from J, with 13 bases in between. The CDR3 length is 16 residues. Genomic DNA from each subset was divided evenly over several immunoSEQ plates. Using immunoSEQ multiplex PCR, the repertoire was profiled, and TCRdb retains in-frame clones only, with some absent. The table includes hundreds of thousands of clones, more than 95% detected once. Study-wide points: Generation of non-shared clonotypes was less probable than generation of clonotypes shared by all four donors. What rarefaction showed was incomplete sorted-subset sequencing despite large depth.

Sequencing was done on a sample of naive CD8+ T cells sorted from blood. The sequence was collected from a man under 40 in good health. The J gene is TRBJ1-3, the V gene TRBV7-9, with D possibly TRBD1 on 6 matching bases. The DNA for the CDR3 is TGTGCCAGCAGCTTCAGGACAGAATCTTCTGGAAACACCATATATTTT. Residues: CASSFRTESSGNTIYF. The full variable domain, its missing parts supplied by reference TRBV7-9 and TRBJ1-3, is DTGVSQNPRHKITKRGQNVTFRCDPISEHNRLYWYRQTLGQGPEFLTYFQNEAQLEKSRLLSDRFSAERPKGSFSTLEIQRTEQGDSAMYLCASSFRTESSGNTIYFGEGSWLTVV.